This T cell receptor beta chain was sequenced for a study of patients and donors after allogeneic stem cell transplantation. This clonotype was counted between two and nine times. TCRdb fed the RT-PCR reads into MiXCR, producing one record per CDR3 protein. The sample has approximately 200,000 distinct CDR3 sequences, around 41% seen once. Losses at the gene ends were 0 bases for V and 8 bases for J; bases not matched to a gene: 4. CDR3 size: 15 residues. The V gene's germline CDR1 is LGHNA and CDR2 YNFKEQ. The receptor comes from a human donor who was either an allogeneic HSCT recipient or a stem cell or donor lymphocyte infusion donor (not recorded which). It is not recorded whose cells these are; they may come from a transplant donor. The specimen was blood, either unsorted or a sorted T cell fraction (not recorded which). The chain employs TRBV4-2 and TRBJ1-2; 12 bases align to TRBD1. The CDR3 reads CASSQEGQGAGGYTF. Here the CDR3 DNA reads TGTGCCAGCAGCCAAGAGGGACAGGGGGCGGGAGGCTACACCTTC.